A single sample is the source of the 3 T cell receptor beta chains below, sequenced in a study of T cell responses to AZD1222 COVID-19 vaccine. TCRdb keeps only in-frame clones here, not all; method: immunoSEQ multiplex PCR. The sample includes about 79,000 clones, 92% seen only once; the top ten take roughly 7%. This sample comprised peripheral blood, obtained on day 0 of MenACWY control vaccination. Receptors originate from an adult in good health.

The chain combines TRBV6-2 or TRBV6-3 with TRBJ2-7; 7 bases map to TRBD2. CDR3 length equals 12 residues. Germline assignment: CDR1 MNHEY and CDR2 SVGEGT. Trimming took 5 bases from V and 6 from J; bases not matched to a gene: 4. The CDR3 spells CASSNPGGEQYF. CDR3 nucleotides: TGTGCCAGCAGTAACCCGGGGGGCGAGCAGTACTTC.

The chain combines TRBV7-2 with TRBJ2-1, with TRBD1 matching 11 bases. Germline assignment: CDR1 SGHTA and CDR2 FQGNSA. This CDR3 contains 15 residues. V was pared by 5 bases and J by 5 bases, with 5 bases of the junction left unmatched. The DNA for the CDR3 is TGTGCCAGCAGCCATCCGGGACAGGGGGACAATGAGCAGTTCTTC. It translates to CASSHPGQGDNEQFF.

The chain carries TRBV10-2 and TRBJ1-6; 9 bases line up with TRBD1. This CDR3 has 15 residues. J was trimmed by 10 bases and V by 3 bases; bases with no gene match: 7. Germline values: CDR1 WSHSY, CDR2 SAAADI. The CDR3 region is CASSDPGTGNSPLHF. As DNA, the CDR3 is TGCGCCAGCAGTGACCCCGGGACAGGGAACTCACCCCTCCACTTT.